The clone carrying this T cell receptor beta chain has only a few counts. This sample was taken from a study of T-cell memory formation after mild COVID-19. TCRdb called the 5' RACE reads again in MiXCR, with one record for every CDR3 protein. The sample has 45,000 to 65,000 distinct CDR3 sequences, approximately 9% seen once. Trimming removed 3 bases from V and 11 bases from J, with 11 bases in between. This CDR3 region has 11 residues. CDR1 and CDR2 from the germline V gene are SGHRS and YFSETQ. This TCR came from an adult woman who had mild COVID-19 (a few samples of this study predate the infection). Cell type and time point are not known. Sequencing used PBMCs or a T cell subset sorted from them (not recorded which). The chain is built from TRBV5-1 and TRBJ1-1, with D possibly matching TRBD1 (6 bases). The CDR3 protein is CASSSSGEAFF. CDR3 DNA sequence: TGCGCCAGCAGCTCGTCAGGGGAGGCTTTCTTT. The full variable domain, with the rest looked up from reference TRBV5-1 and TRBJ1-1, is KAGVTQTPRYLIKTRGQQVTLSCSPISGHRSVSWYQQTPGQGLQFLFEYFSETQRNKGNFPGRFSGRQFSNSRSEMNVSTLELGDSALYLCASSSSGEAFFGQGTRLTVV.